These 8 T cell receptor beta chains originate from one sample sequenced in a study of OX40 agonist ivuxolimab in advanced cancers. Sequenced by immunoSEQ multiplex PCR; TCRdb stores in-frame clones only, minus some. The sample records about 48,000 clones, approximately 80% being singletons. The sequences come from CD4+ or CD8+ T cells sorted from blood, collected in a trial of the OX40 agonist ivuxolimab. The receptors were sampled from an adult with an advanced solid tumor such as melanoma, head and neck, liver or kidney cancer.

The genes are TRBV5-4 and TRBJ1-5; D gene uncertain. The CDR3 runs 13 residues. Germline values: CDR1 SGHNT, CDR2 YYREEE (reference sequence). V lost 1 base to trimming and J lost 1 base, with 3 bases between them. CDR3 sequence: CASSLKSNQPQHF. The DNA of the CDR3 is TGTGCCAGCAGCTTGAAAAGCAATCAGCCCCAGCATTTT.

V and J are TRBV5-1 and TRBJ2-7; D perhaps matches TRBD1 (6 bases). In germline, CDR1 is SGHRS, CDR2 YFSETQ. The length of the CDR3 is 14 residues. Deletions cut 0 bases from V and 3 bases from J, with 10 bases between. The CDR3 DNA reads TGCGCCAGCAGCTTGGCAGGGGCAGGCTACGAGCAGTACTTC. Translating it yields CASSLAGAGYEQYF. Supplemented by reference TRBV5-1 and TRBJ2-7, the full variable domain reads KAGVTQTPRYLIKTRGQQVTLSCSPISGHRSVSWYQQTPGQGLQFLFEYFSETQRNKGNFPGRFSGRQFSNSRSEMNVSTLELGDSALYLCASSLAGAGYEQYFGPGTRLTVT.

This chain uses TRBV5-8 with TRBJ2-2, with D possibly being TRBD2 (6 bases). This CDR3 comprises 16 residues. Trimming left V 0 bases short and J 0 bases short, with 9 bases between. Germline lookup yields CDR1 SGHTS and CDR2 YDEGEE. The DNA of the CDR3 is TGTGCCAGCAGCTTGGAGGTAGCGGCGAACACCGGGGAGCTGTTTTTT. Translation: CASSLEVAANTGELFF. Filled out from reference TRBV5-8 and TRBJ2-2, the complete variable domain reads EAGVTQSPTHLIKTRGQQATLRCSPISGHTSVYWYQQALGLGLQFLLWYDEGEERNRGNFPPRFSGRQFPNYSSELNVNALELEDSALYLCASSLEVAANTGELFFGEGSRLTVL.

The rearrangement joins TRBV6-6 to TRBJ1-5, with D perhaps TRBD1 (5 bases). CDR1 is MNHNY, CDR2 SVGAGI, per germline (reference sequence). V lost 10 bases, J lost 1 base, and 17 bases lay in between. The CDR3 extends over 15 amino acids. The CDR3 bases are TGTGCCACCCGATACGACGGGGGAAGCAATCAGCCCCAGCATTTT. Translated, it gives CATRYDGGSNQPQHF.

The CDR3: CASSASGGGNQPQHF. For the CDR3, the DNA is TGTGCCAGCAGTGCAAGTGGCGGAGGCAATCAGCCCCAGCATTTT. The genes are TRBV6-1 and TRBJ1-5, with no clear D. This CDR3 region has 15 residues. Trimming removed 4 bases at V and 2 bases at J, with 12 bases between. Germline V CDR1 and CDR2: MNHNS, SASEGT.

CDR3 bases: TGTGCCAGCAGGGAACAGGGGTGGGCAGATACGCAGTATTTT. This sequence encodes CASREQGWADTQYF. The V and J genes are TRBV4-2 and TRBJ2-3; 7 bases are shared with TRBD1. The CDR3 is 14 amino acids. Germline CDR1 reads LGHNA; CDR2 reads YNFKEQ. J gave up 4 bases and V 6 bases, and 7 bases lay outside the gene matches.

The chain has TRBV7-2 and TRBJ1-1; D is uncertain. The V end lost 1 base, the J end lost 1 base, and 4 bases lay between the germline ends. Germline CDR1 and CDR2: SGHTA and FQGNSA. CDR3 length: 13 amino acids. CDR3 in amino acids: CASSLGQNTEAFF. CDR3 in DNA: TGTGCCAGCAGCTTAGGACAGAACACTGAAGCTTTCTTT.

J is TRBJ2-1 and V is TRBV18; D gene ambiguous. The CDR3 consists of 11 residues. Germline V gene data show CDR1 as KGHSH and CDR2 as LQKENI. The V gene lost 6 bases and the J gene lost 7 bases, with 7 bases spanning the gap. The CDR3 here is CASSQENEQFF. For the CDR3, the DNA is TGTGCCAGCTCCCAAGAAAATGAGCAGTTCTTC.